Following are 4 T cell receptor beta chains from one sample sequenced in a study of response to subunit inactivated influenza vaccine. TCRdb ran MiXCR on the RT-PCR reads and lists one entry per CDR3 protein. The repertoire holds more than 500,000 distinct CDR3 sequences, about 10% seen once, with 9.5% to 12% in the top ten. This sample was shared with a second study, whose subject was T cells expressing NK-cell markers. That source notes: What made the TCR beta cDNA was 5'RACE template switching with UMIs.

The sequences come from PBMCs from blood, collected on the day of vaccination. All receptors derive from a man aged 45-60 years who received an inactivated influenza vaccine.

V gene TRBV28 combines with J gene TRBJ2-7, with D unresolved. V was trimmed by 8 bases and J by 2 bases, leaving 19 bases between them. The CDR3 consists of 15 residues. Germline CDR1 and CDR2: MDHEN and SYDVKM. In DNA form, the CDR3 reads TGTGCCAGCTCCCATCCGGCCCCCCTTACCTACGAGCAGTACTTC. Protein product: CASSHPAPLTYEQYF.

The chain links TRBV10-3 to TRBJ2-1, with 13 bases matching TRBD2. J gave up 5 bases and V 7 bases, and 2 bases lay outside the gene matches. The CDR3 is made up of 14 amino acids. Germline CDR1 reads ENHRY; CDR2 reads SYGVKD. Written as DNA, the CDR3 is TGTGCCATCACCGGGACTAGCGGGGACAATGAGCAGTTCTTC. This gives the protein CAITGTSGDNEQFF.

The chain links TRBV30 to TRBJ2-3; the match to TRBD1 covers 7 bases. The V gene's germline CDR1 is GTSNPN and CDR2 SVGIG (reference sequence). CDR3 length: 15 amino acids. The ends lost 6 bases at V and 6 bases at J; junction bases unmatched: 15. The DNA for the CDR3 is TGTGCCTGTAGTTTTCCGACAGGGCTATCGGATACGCAGTATTTT. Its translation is CACSFPTGLSDTQYF.

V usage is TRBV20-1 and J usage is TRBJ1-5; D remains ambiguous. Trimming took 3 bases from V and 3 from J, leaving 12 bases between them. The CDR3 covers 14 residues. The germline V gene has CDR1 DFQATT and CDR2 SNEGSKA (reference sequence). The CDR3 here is CSASETDDNQPQHF. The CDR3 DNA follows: TGCAGTGCTAGTGAGACGGACGACAATCAGCCCCAGCATTTT.